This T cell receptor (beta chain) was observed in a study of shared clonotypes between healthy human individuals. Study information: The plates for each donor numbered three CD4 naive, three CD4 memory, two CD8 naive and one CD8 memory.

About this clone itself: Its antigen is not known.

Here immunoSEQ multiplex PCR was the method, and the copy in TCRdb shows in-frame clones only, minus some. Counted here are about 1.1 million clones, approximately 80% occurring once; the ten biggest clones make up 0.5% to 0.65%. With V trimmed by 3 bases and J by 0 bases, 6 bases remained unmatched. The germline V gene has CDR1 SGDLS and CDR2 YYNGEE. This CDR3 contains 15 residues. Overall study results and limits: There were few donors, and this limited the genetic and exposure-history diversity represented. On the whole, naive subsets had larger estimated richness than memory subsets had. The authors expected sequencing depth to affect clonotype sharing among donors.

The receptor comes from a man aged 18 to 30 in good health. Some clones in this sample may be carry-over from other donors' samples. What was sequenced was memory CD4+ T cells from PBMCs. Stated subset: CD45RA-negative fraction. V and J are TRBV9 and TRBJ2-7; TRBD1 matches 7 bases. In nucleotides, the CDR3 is TGTGCCAGCAGCGCCGGGGACAGAAGCTCCTACGAGCAGTACTTC. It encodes CASSAGDRSSYEQYF.